The T cell receptor (beta chain) described here comes from a study of blood T cell repertoires in COVID-19 (dated by TCRdb to the early 2020s). Regarding the complete study: The collaborator samples originated in the United States, Italy and Spain and spanned the acute and convalescent phases of COVID-19. The material from the prospective study consisted of cDNA or gDNA derived from T cells, B-cell-depleted T cells, or PBMCs. Subjects who had been exposed to COVID-19, were actively infected with it, or had recovered from it provided the deeply sampled blood TCRbeta repertoires that made up the dataset. The repertoires were released in a freely available public database meant as a resource for research on the immune response to SARS-CoV-2. The samples were drawn from the first 160 participants of the ongoing ImmuneRACE study and from some 1,300 subjects provided by 6 global collaborators. Nearly every sample came with metadata listing a de-identified subject ID, COVID-19 status, age in years and sex. Where HLA class I and class II types were available, the types were taken from metadata supplied by the sample provider, not from assay-based typing. What the work shows at the level of the full study, not this receptor alone: Clinical and demographic metadata were provided uncurated, with the amount varying by source and participant.

In the prospective study, participants were roughly 18 to 95 years old, resided in about two dozen geographic areas of the United States, and were enrolled through a virtual design. In the prospective study, participants were assigned to cohorts based on the clinical history participants reported in a screening survey and a study questionnaire. Each participant in the prospective study had whole blood, serum and a nasopharyngeal or oropharyngeal swab collected by mobile phlebotomists. Over a roughly 2-month period, participants in the prospective study had the option of providing additional blood draws and questionnaires. Prospective study blood samples were shipped either frozen or at room temperature before DNA extraction. This clone has just one count. It has no known antigen specificity. No base qualities exist here, and no much larger clone lies one base off it. TCRbeta CDR3 regions were amplified from genomic DNA by means of the immunoSEQ Assay, a bias-controlled multiplex PCR. Per the authors' processing: Within the assay, amplification of reference gene primers was used to estimate how many nucleated cells each sample contained. To quantify the absolute abundance of each unique TCRbeta CDR3 rearrangement, sequence reads were collapsed and filtered. For each sample, productive Simpson clonality was calculated as the square root of Simpson's diversity index over productive rearrangements. The table comes from immuneACCESS by way of TCRdb, which keeps in-frame sequences with V and J called. Part of the clones is missing from these tables; in studies checked, under half for an unresolved V gene and the rest for unknown reasons. For V, J and clone size, that table is used; D and trimming come from the DNA. For this sample there are under 200,000 clones; roughly 82% appear just once. Approximately 4.7% of the sample goes to the ten largest clones.

This TCR was recovered from a woman in her sixties or seventies with acute COVID-19. The sample taken for sequencing was PBMCs or T cells enriched from blood (not recorded which).

The nucleotide sequence reads as follows: TGTGCCAGCAGCCCGGGACTGAATGAGCAGTTCTTC. This codes for CASSPGLNEQFF. Recombination joined TRBV7-8 with TRBJ2-1; a weak D assignment points to TRBD2 (6 bases agree). The CDR3 numbers 12 residues from cysteine through phenylalanine. The CDR3 DNA has 36 bases and is translated from base 1. CDR1 and CDR2, per the germline V gene, are SGHVS and FQNEAQ. V is reduced by 5 bases and J by 7 bases, leaving a spacing of 9 bases between them.